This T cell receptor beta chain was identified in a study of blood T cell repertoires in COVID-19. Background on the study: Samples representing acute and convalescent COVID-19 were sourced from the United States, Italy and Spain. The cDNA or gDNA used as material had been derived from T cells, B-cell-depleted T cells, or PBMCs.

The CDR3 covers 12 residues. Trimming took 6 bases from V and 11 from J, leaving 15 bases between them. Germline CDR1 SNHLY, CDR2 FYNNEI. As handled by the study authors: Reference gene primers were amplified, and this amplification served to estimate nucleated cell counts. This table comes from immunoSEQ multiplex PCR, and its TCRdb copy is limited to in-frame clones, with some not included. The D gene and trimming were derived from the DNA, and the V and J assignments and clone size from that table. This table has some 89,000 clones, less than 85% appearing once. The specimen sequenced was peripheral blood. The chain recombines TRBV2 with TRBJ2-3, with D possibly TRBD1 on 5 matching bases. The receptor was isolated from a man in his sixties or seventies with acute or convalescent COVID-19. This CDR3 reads CASSGQPKGQYF. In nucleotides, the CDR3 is TGTGCCAGCAGCGGACAACCCAAAGGGCAGTATTTT.